Given below is one TCR beta chain in context. The method was immunoSEQ multiplex PCR; TCRdb's version includes in-frame clones alone and lacks a portion of them. The sample consists of approximately 260,000 clones, 80% to 90% of them appearing once. These data are taken from a study of blood T cell repertoires in COVID-19. Study-wide context: T cells, B-cell-depleted T cells, or PBMCs supplied cDNA or gDNA.

CDR3 size: 15 residues. Germline assignment: CDR1 MNHEY and CDR2 SVGEGT. The V gene end was trimmed by 4 bases and the J gene end by 4 bases; junction bases not matched to a gene: 8. The sequence derives from a woman aged 40 to 50 who had recovered from COVID-19. Sequenced input: peripheral blood. The chain joins TRBV6-2 or TRBV6-3 to TRBJ2-3, with 7 bases matching TRBD2. The CDR3 loop is CASSWGGSGPDTQYF. CDR3 nucleotides: TGTGCCAGCAGTTGGGGCGGGAGCGGTCCAGATACGCAGTATTTT.